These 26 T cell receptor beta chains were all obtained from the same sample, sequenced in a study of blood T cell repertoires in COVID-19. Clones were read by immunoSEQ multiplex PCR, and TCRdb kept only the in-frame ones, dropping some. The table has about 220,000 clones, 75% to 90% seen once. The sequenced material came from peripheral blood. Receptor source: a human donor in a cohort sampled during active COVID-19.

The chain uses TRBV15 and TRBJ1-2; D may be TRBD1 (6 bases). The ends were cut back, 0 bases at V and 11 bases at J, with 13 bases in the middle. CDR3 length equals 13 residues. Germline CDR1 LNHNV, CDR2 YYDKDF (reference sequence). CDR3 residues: CATSRETGLRYTF. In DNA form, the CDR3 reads TGTGCCACCAGCAGAGAAACAGGGCTTAGGTACACCTTC.

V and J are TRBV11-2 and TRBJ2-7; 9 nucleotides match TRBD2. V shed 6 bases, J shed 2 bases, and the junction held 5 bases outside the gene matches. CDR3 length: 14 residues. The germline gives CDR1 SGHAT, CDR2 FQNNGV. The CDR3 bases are TGTGCCAGCAGTGCCGGGACTAGCCCCTACGAGCAGTACTTC. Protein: CASSAGTSPYEQYF.

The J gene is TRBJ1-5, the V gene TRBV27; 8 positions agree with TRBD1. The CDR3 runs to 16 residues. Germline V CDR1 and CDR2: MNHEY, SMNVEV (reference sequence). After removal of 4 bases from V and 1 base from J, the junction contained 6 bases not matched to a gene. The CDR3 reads CASSSQDRASNQPQHF. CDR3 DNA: TGTGCCAGCAGTTCGCAGGACAGGGCGAGCAATCAGCCCCAGCATTTT.

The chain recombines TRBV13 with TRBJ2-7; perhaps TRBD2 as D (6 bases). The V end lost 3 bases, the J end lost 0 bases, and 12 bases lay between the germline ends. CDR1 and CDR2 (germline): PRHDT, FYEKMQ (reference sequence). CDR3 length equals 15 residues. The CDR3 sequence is CASSLLEGSSYEQYF. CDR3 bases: TGTGCCAGCAGCTTGCTGGAGGGGAGCTCCTACGAGCAGTACTTC.

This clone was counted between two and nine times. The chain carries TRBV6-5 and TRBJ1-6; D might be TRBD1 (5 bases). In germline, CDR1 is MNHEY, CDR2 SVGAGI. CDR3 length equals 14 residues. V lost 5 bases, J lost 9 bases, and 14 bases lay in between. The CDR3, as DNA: TGTGCCAGCAGTCGGGGGAGGAACGGTTCACCCCTCCACTTT. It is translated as CASSRGRNGSPLHF.

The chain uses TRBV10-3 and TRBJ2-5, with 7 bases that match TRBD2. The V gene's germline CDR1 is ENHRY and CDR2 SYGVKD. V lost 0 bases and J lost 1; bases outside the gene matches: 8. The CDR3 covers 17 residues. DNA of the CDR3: TGTGCCATCAGTGAGTCGGTTGGTAGCGGGCCCCAAGAGACCCAGTACTTC. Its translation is CAISESVGSGPQETQYF.

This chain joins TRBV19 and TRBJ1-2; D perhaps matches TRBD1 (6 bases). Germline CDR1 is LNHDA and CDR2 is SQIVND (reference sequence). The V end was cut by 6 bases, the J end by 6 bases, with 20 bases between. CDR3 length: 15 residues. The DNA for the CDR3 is TGTGCCAGTAGCTACCCAAACCGGGACAAGGATGGCTACACCTTC. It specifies CASSYPNRDKDGYTF.

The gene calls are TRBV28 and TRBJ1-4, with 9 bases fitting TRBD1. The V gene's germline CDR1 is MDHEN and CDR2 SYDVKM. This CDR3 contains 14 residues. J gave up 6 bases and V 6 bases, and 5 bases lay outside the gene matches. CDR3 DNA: TGTGCCAGCAGGAGGGACAGGGAACATGAAAAACTGTTTTTT. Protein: CASRRDREHEKLFF.

The CDR3 region has the DNA TGTGCCAGCAGCCCGACCCGGGGGGCCCCAGATACGCAGTATTTT. It codes for CASSPTRGAPDTQYF. V and J are TRBV7-3 and TRBJ2-3; TRBD2 might be the D (7 bases). The CDR3 runs 15 residues. Germline V CDR1 and CDR2: SGHTA, FQGTGA. Trimming cost V 5 bases and J 4 bases, with 16 bases left between them.

This CDR3 is CASSRPGQGAYEQYF. The CDR3 coding sequence is TGCGCCAGCAGCCGCCCGGGACAGGGGGCCTACGAGCAGTACTTC. This chain uses TRBV4-3 with TRBJ2-7; 11 bases are a match to TRBD1. This CDR3 spans 15 amino acids. J was trimmed by 2 bases and V by 4 bases; bases with no gene match: 4. Germline loops: CDR1 LGHNA, CDR2 YSLEER.

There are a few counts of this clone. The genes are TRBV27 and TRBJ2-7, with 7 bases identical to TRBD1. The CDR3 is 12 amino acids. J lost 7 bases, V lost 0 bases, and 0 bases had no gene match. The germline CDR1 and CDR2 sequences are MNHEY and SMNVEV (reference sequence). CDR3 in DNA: TGTGCCAGCAGTTTATCCAGGGGGGAGCAGTACTTC. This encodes CASSLSRGEQYF.

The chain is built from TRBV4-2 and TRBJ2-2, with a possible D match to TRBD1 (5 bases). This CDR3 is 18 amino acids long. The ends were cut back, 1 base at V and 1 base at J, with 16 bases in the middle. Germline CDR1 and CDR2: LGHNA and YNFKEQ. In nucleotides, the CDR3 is TGTGCCAGCAGCCAAGTTTCAGGCGCAGGGCTGAACACCGGGGAGCTGTTTTTT. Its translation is CASSQVSGAGLNTGELFF.

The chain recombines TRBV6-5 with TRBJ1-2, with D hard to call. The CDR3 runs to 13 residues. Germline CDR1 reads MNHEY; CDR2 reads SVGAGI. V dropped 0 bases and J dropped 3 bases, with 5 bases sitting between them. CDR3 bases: TGTGCCAGCAGTTACTCGGAGGACTATGGCTACACCTTC. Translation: CASSYSEDYGYTF.

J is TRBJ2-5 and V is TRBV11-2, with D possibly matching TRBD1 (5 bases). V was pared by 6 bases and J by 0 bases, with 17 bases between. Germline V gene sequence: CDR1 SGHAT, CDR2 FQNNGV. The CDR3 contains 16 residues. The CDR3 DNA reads TGTGCCAGCAGACTCTCGTGGGGCTCGTACCAAGAGACCCAGTACTTC. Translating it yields CASRLSWGSYQETQYF.

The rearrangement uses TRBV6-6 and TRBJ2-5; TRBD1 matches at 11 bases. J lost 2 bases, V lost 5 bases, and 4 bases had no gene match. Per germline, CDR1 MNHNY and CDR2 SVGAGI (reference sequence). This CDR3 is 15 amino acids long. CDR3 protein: CASSPGQGAQETQYF. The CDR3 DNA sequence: TGTGCCAGCAGTCCCGGACAGGGGGCACAAGAGACCCAGTACTTC.

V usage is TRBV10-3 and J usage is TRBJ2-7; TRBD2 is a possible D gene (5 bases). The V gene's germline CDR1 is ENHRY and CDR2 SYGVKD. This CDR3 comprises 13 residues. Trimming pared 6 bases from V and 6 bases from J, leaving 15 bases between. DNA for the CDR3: TGTGCCATCAGCGAGGGTCGCTCAGGCGAGCAGTACTTC. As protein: CAISEGRSGEQYF.

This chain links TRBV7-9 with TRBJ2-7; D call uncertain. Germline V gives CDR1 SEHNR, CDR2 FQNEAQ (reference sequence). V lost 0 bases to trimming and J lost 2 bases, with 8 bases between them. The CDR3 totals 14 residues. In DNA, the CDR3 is TGTGCCAGCAGCTTAGCGGGCAGCACCTACGAGCAGTACTTC. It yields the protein CASSLAGSTYEQYF.

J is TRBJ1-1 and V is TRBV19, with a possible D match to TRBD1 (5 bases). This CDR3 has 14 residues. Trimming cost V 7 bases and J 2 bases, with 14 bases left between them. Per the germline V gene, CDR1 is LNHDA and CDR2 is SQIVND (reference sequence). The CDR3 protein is CASTTVGGNTEAFF. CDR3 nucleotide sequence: TGTGCCAGTACCACCGTGGGGGGTAACACTGAAGCTTTCTTT.

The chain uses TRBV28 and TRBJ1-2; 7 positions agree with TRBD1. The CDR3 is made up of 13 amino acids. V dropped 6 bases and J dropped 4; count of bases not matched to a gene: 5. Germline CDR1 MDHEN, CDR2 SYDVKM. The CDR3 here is CASSQTGSYGYTF. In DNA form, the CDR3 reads TGTGCCAGCAGCCAGACAGGGAGCTATGGCTACACCTTC.

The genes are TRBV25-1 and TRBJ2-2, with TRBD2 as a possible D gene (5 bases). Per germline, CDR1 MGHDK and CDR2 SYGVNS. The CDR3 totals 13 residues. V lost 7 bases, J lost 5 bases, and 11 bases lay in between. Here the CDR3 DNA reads TGTGCCAGCACTAAGAGGGAGACCGGGGAGCTGTTTTTT. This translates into CASTKRETGELFF.

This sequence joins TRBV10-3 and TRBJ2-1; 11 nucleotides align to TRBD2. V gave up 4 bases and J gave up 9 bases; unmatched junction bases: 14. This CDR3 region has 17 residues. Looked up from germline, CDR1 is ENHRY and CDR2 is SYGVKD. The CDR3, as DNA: TGTGCCATCAGTGTTACTAGCGGGAGTACGACCGGCGCTGAGCAGTTCTTC. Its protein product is CAISVTSGSTTGAEQFF.

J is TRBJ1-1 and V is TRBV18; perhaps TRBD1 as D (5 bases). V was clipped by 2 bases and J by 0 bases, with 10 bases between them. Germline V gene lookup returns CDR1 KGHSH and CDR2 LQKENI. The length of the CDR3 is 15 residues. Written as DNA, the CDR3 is TGTGCCAGCTCACCATTCGGGGGGATGAACACTGAAGCTTTCTTT. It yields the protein CASSPFGGMNTEAFF.

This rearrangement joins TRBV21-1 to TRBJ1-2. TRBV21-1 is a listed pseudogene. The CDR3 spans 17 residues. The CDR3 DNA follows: TGTGCCAGCAGCAAAGGCCAGGATCCTGGGGAGCTATATGGCTACACCTTC. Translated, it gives CASSKGQDPGELYGYTF.

The CDR3 is CASSLYRGRTYNEQFF. Written as DNA, the CDR3 is TGTGCCAGCAGCTTATACAGGGGGCGCACCTACAATGAGCAGTTCTTC. The chain joins TRBV5-4 to TRBJ2-1; 9 nucleotides match TRBD1. The CDR3 is 16 amino acids. Unmatched junction bases numbered 5, after V lost 2 bases and J lost 2 bases. Germline CDR1 is SGHNT and CDR2 is YYREEE (reference sequence).

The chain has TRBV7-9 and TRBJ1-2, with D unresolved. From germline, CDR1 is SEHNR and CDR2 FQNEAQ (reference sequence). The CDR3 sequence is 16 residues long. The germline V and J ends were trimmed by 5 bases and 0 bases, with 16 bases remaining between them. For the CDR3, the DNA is TGTGCCAGCAGCCACGACCCCGGACTAGCTAACTATGGCTACACCTTC. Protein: CASSHDPGLANYGYTF.

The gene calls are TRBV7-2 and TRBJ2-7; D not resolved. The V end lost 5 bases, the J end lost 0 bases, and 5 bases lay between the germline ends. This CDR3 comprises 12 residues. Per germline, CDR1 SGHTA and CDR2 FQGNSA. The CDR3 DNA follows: TGTGCCAGCAGCCCCGTCTCCTACGAGCAGTACTTC. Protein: CASSPVSYEQYF.